The subject of this entry is one TCR beta chain. V gave up 4 bases and J gave up 4 bases; unmatched junction bases: 15. The CDR3 is made up of 18 amino acids. The germline CDR1 and CDR2 sequences are LGHDT and YNNKEL (reference sequence). This sample was included in a study of T cells after yellow fever vaccination. TCRdb itself ran the 5' RACE reads through MiXCR, one entry per CDR3 protein. The sample includes about 220,000 distinct CDR3 sequences, roughly 3% seen only once; the top ten take 3.2%. The chain joins TRBV3-1 to TRBJ2-3, with 9 positions matching TRBD2. This TCR was recovered from a man between 18 and 35 years old who received the YFV17D yellow fever vaccine. Specimen: CD4+ T cells sorted from PBMCs, collected 10 days after the yellow fever booster vaccination. The CDR3 region has the DNA TGTGCCAGCAGCCTAGCGGGTTCAGCGGGGGGTCTCGCAGATACGCAGTATTTT. Its protein is CASSLAGSAGGLADTQYF.